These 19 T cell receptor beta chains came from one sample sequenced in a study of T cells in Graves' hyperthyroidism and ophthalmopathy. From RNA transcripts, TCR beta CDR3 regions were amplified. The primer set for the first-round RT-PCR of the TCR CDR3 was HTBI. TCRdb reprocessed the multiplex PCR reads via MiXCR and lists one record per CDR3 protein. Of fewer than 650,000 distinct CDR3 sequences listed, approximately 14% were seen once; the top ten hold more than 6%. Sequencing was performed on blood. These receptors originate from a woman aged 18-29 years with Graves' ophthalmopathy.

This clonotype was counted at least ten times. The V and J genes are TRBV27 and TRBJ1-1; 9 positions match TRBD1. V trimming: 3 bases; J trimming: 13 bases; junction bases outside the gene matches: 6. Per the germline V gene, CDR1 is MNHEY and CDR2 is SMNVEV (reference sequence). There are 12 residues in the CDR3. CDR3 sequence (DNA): TGTGCCAGCAGTTTTGGACAGGGGTTTGTTTTCTTT. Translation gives CASSFGQGFVFF.

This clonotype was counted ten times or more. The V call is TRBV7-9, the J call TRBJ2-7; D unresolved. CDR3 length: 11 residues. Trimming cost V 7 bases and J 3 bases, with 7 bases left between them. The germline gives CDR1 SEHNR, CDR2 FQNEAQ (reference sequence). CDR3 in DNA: TGTGCCAGCAAAGGGATCTACGAGCAGTACTTC. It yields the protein CASKGIYEQYF.

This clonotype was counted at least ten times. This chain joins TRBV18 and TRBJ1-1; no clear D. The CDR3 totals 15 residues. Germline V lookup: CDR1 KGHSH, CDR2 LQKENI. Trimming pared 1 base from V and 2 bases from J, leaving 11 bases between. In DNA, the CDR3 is TGTGCCAGCTCACCACAGGAGGTAGCCAACACTGAAGCTTTCTTT. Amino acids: CASSPQEVANTEAFF.

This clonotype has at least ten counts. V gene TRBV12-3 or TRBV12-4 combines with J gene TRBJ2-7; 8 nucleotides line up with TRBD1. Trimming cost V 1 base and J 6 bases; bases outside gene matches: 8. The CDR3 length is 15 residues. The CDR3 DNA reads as TGTGCCAGCAGTTTAGTGAGGCAGGGGGCTGGCGAGCAGTACTTC. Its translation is CASSLVRQGAGEQYF.

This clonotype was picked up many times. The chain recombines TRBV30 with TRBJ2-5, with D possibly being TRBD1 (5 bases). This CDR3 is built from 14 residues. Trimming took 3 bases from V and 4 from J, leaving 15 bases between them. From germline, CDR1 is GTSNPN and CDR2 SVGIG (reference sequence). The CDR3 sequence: CAWRGAVGRETQYF. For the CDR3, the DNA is TGTGCCTGGAGAGGGGCTGTAGGTAGAGAGACCCAGTACTTC.

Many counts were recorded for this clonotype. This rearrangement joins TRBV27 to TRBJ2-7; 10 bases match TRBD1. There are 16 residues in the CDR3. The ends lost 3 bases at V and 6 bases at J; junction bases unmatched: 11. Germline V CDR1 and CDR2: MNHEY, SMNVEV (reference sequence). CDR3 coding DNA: TGTGCCAGCAGTTTCCTTCGGACAGGGGGGGCCTCCGAGCAGTACTTC. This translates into CASSFLRTGGASEQYF.

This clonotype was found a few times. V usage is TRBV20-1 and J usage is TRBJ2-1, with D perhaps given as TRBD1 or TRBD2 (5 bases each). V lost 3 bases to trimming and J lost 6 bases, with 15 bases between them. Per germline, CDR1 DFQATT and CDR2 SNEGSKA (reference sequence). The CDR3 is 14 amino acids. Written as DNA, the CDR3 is TGCAGTGCTAGTGGCTACGGGGCGCGCAATGAGCAGTTCTTC. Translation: CSASGYGARNEQFF.

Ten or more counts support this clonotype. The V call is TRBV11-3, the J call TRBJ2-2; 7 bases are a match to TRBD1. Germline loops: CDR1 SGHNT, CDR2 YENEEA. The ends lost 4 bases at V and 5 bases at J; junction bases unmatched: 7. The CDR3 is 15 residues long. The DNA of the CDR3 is TGTGCCAGCAGCTCGAGGGACAGATGGACCGGGGAGCTGTTTTTT. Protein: CASSSRDRWTGELFF.

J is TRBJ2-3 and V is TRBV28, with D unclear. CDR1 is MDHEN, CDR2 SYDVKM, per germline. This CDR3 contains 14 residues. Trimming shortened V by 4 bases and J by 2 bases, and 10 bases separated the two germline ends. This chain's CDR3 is CASSWPPTTDTQYF. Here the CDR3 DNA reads TGTGCCAGCAGTTGGCCCCCAACCACAGATACGCAGTATTTT.

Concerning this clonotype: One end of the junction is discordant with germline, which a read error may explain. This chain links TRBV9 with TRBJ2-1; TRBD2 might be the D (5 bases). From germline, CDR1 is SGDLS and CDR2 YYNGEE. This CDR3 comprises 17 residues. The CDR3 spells CASSRGSAGAPYNEQFF. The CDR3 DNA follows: TGTGCCAGCAGCCGGGGATCGGCGGGCGCCCCGTACAATGAACAGTTCTTC.

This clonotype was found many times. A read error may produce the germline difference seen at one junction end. The CDR3 here is CASSPTSGSTEQYF. The CDR3 nucleotides read TGTGCTAGCAGCCCAACTAGCGGGAGCACCGAGCAGTACTTC. The chain recombines TRBV7-7 with TRBJ2-7, with 11 bases aligning to TRBD2. The CDR3 has 14 residues. Germline assignment: CDR1 SSHAT and CDR2 FNYEAQ (reference sequence).

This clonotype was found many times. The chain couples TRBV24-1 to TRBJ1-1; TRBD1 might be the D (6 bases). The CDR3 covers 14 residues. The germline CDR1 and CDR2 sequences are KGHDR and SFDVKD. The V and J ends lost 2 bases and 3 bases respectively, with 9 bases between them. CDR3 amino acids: CATSDSGGHTEAFF. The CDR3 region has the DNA TGTGCCACCAGTGATTCCGGGGGCCACACTGAAGCTTTCTTT.

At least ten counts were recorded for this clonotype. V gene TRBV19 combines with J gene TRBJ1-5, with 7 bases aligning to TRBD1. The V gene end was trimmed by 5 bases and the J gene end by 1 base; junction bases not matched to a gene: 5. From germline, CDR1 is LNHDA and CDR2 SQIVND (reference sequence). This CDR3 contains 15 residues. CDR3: CASSARQGSNQPQHF. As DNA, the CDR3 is TGTGCCAGTAGTGCCCGACAGGGAAGCAATCAGCCCCAGCATTTT.

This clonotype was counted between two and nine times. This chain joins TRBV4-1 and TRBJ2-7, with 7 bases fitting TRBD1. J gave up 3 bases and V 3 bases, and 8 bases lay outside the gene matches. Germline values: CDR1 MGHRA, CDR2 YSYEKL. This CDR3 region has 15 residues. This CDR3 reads CASSHLGTEIYEQYF. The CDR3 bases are TGCGCCAGCAGCCACCTCGGGACAGAAATCTACGAGCAGTACTTC.

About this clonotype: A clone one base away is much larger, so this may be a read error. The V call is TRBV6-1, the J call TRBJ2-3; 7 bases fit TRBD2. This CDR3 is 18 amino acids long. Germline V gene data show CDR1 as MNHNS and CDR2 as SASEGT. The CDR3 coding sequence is TGTGTCAGCAGACTACGAACGAGGCTAGCGGAGGCCACAGATACGCAGTATTTT. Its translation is CVSRLRTRLAEATDTQYF.

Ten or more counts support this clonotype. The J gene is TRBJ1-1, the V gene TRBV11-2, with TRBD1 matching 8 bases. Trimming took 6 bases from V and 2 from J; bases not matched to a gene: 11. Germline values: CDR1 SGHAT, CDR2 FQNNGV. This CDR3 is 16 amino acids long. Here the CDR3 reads CASRAGQGARNTEAFF. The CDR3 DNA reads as TGTGCCAGCAGGGCCGGCCAGGGGGCACGTAACACTGAAGCTTTCTTT.

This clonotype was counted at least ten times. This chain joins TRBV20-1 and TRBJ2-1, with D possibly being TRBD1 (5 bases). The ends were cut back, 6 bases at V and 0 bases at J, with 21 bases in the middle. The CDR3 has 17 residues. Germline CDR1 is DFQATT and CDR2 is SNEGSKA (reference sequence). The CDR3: CSAQDIGPHSSYNEQFF. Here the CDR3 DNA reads TGCAGTGCCCAGGACATAGGACCACATAGCTCCTACAATGAGCAGTTCTTC.

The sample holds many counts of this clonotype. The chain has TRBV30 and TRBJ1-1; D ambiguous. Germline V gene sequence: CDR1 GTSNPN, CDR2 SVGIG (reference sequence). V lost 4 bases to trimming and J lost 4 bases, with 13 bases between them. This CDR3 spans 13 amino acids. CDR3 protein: CAWNIDVATEAFF. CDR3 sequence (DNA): TGTGCCTGGAATATTGACGTAGCCACTGAAGCTTTCTTT.

The CDR3 coding sequence is TGTGCCAGCAGCCTCAGTAGCGGGACAGGGTCCTACGAGCAGTACTTC. It translates to CASSLSSGTGSYEQYF. The chain combines TRBV7-3 with TRBJ2-7, with TRBD1 as a possible D gene (9 bases). V lost 5 bases, J lost 1 base, and 18 bases lay in between. CDR3 length equals 16 residues. Germline-derived CDR1 and CDR2 are SGHTA and FQGTGA.